This record looks at one T cell receptor (beta chain) sequence and its context. Its cognate antigen has yet to be identified. Base-call qualities are not available, and no considerably larger clone is one nucleotide away. The sample originates from a study of CD8 T cells in Susac syndrome (dated by TCRdb to between 2017 and 2020). About the full investigation: Repertoire sequencing was used to test whether CD8+ T cell activation and differentiation in Susac syndrome was antigen driven. The paper's findings and limits, for the study overall: The TCR sequencing and HLA analysis was acknowledged to have included a relatively small number of individuals.

Peripheral blood CD8+ and CD4+ T cells from healthy donors, Susac syndrome patients and multiple sclerosis patients were profiled using high-throughput TCR beta sequencing. Healthy donors were age- and sex-matched controls. CD8+ TEMRA cells were enriched by FACS, while bulk CD8+ and CD4+ T cells were purified by magnetic negative isolation. Blood was drawn into EDTA tubes, processed within 24 hours, and PBMCs were isolated by density gradient centrifugation. PBMCs intended for TCR sequencing were frozen in liquid nitrogen and were later thawed in a 37 degrees C water bath. The sorted or isolated CD4+, CD8+ and CD8+ TEMRA cells reached a purity of at least 90%. RNA was extracted with the RNeasy kit and 0.5 to 1 ug was reverse transcribed using random hexamers. The immunoSEQ multiplex PCR assay, which covers 54 Vbeta and 13 Jbeta segments, was used to amplify TCR beta CDR3 regions. Bias from PCR amplification was corrected by using a synthetic template baseline for primer optimization and for computational correction. On the authors' methods: Reads were annotated to V, D and J genes per IMGT and analyzed with immunoSEQ Analyzer, keeping only productive sequences. Clonality was calculated as one minus the Shannon entropy normalized by log2 of the number of productive unique sequences. Public and private clones were assessed among the 100 most prevalent clones of each patient and control. Susac-specific clones were defined as absent from healthy and MS cohorts, around 980 published viral clones and other ImmuneACCESS disease sequences. The public reads were reanalyzed by TCRdb: fastp trimming at Q25, MiXCR alignment, in-frame beta chains only. Identical CDR3 protein sequences are pooled into one entry, listed with their most common genes and DNA. The V and J calls, along with clone size, are taken from TCRdb and not from the paper's own processing. The sample records more than 150,000 distinct CDR3 sequences, around 94% of which are singletons. Roughly 0.13% of the sample goes to the ten largest clones.

The CDR3 holds 14 amino acids from the cysteine to the phenylalanine. The kept DNA is CDR3 alone, 42 bases in frame from the first base. From a lookup of the germline V gene, CDR1 and CDR2 are SGHRS and YFSETQ. Deletion took 0 bases off V and 6 bases off J, with a span of 13 bases between the germline ends. This sequence uses TRBV5-1 and TRBJ2-7; possibly the D gene is TRBD1, per 6 matching bases. This clonotype was obtained from a human donor in good health. Sequenced: CD4+ T cells from PBMCs. CDR3 region: CASSLESQGSEQYF. The sequenced DNA is TGCGCCAGCAGCTTGGAATCTCAGGGGTCCGAGCAGTACTTC.